The subject of this entry is one T cell receptor beta chain. The antigen remains undetermined. The data stem from a study of response to subunit inactivated influenza vaccine. Whole-study results and caveats: It was the authors' suggestion that each seasonal influenza vaccination recruits few new T cells.

TCRdb processed the RT-PCR reads anew with MiXCR; each CDR3 protein has one entry. In the table there are 500,000 or so distinct CDR3 sequences, 16% of which are singletons. Trimming removed 1 base from V and 10 bases from J; junction bases left unmatched: 7. Germline lookup yields CDR1 SGHNT and CDR2 YENEEA. The CDR3 is made up of 14 amino acids. This chain connects TRBV11-3 to TRBJ2-1; 7 nucleotides agree with TRBD1. The receptor was isolated from a man aged 50 to 69 who received an inactivated influenza vaccine. The sequences come from CD4+ T cells sorted from PBMCs, collected around 25 months after vaccination. CDR3: CASSLGGKGAEQFF. Written as DNA, the CDR3 is TGTGCCAGCAGCTTAGGGGGAAAGGGGGCGGAGCAGTTCTTC.